This passage covers 5 T cell receptor beta chains from one sample sequenced in a study of blood T cells in healthy people across ages. A second PCR, run for about 7 to 12 cycles, used a sample-barcoded 5' primer plus a J-beta primer mix. MiXCR was run by TCRdb on the 5' RACE reads, yielding one entry per CDR3 protein. The sample has about 670,000 distinct CDR3 sequences, 40% to 50% seen once; the top ten hold around 30%. Sequenced: blood. These TCRs come from a man aged 80 or over in good health.

As concerns this clonotype: This may stem from a read error, because a much larger clone lies one nucleotide away. This chain connects TRBV7-2 to TRBJ2-5; 7 bases map to TRBD2. TRBJ2-1 explains the end of the DNA better; the J call may be wrong. Germline CDR1 and CDR2: SGHTA and FQGNSA. The CDR3 runs to 17 residues. CDR3 nucleotide sequence: TGTGCCAGCAGCTTAGCCCCCCGACTAGCTGCACAAGAGACCCAGTTCTTC. This translates into CASSLAPRLAAQETQFF.

This clonotype has more than one count but fewer than ten. The chain couples TRBV4-3 to TRBJ2-4, with no clear D. This CDR3 spans 16 amino acids. CDR1 and CDR2 (germline): LGHNA, YSLEER. The ends were cut back, 0 bases at V and 3 bases at J, with 12 bases in the middle. CDR3 in amino acids: CASSQEGPKGKNIQYF. The CDR3 coding sequence is TGCGCCAGCAGCCAAGAAGGCCCAAAAGGCAAAAACATTCAGTACTTC.

The rearrangement joins TRBV7-8 to TRBJ1-1; 7 positions agree with TRBD1. The junction had 21 bases not matched to a gene; V was cut back by 3 bases and J by 11 bases. This CDR3 is built from 17 residues. The germline gives CDR1 SGHVS, CDR2 FQNEAQ. The CDR3 sequence: CASSFLRSGQGVTEAFF. CDR3 sequence (DNA): TGTGCCAGCAGCTTCCTCCGGTCGGGCCAGGGGGTAACGGAGGCTTTCTTT.

The J gene is TRBJ1-5, the V gene TRBV25-1; a possible D gene is TRBD1 (5 bases). The germline gives CDR1 MGHDK, CDR2 SYGVNS. V was clipped by 2 bases and J by 4 bases, with 15 bases between them. The CDR3 spans 16 residues. CDR3 nucleotides: TGTGCCAGCAGTGAACCCCTCGGACAAGGGAATCAGCCCCAGCATTTT. This gives the protein CASSEPLGQGNQPQHF.

Written as DNA, the CDR3 is TGCGCCAGCGGGCCTGGGGGGCCTAAAGAGACCCAGTACTTC. Encoded protein: CASGPGGPKETQYF. The gene calls are TRBV4-1 and TRBJ2-5; D possibly matches TRBD1 or TRBD2 (6 bases each). The germline gives CDR1 MGHRA, CDR2 YSYEKL. Deletions cut 8 bases from V and 3 bases from J, with 16 bases between. CDR3 length: 14 amino acids.